This record concerns one TCR beta chain sequence. Its antigen is unknown. The repertoire was sequenced with immunoSEQ multiplex PCR; TCRdb's copy has only in-frame clones and lacks some. This repertoire shows 200,000 to 250,000 clones, about 83% found once; its top ten account for less than 3%. This sample stems from a study of cytomegalovirus exposure and HLA in healthy donors. Study-level findings and limits: Cytomegalovirus association was assigned to approximately 160 TCR beta chains.

The V and J ends lost 5 bases and 8 bases respectively, with 18 bases between them. This CDR3 has 15 residues. Germline assignment: CDR1 SEHNR and CDR2 FQNEAQ (reference sequence). This chain links TRBV7-9 with TRBJ1-4, with D possibly being TRBD1 (5 bases). The TCR was taken from a man aged 18 to 29 in good health and CMV-seronegative. The sample taken for sequencing was PBMCs. CDR3 coding DNA: TGTGCCAGCAGCCAAGCGGGGCCTATAGGGGAAAAACTGTTTTTT. Translated: CASSQAGPIGEKLFF.